The 11 T cell receptor beta chains in this list originate from one sample, sequenced in a study of OX40 agonist ivuxolimab in advanced cancers. Libraries were prepared by immunoSEQ multiplex PCR; TCRdb keeps only in-frame clonotypes and omits some of them. The sample has about 7,300 clones; 70% to 80% are singletons. The sample in question was CD4+ or CD8+ T cells sorted from blood, obtained in a trial of the OX40 agonist ivuxolimab. These receptors were taken from an adult with an advanced solid tumor such as melanoma, head and neck, liver or kidney cancer.

The chain carries TRBV11-2 and TRBJ1-2; D gene ambiguous. The CDR3 has 17 residues. CDR1 and CDR2 from the germline V gene are SGHAT and FQNNGV. Trimming left V 0 bases short and J 3 bases short, with 17 bases between. CDR3 in DNA: TGTGCCAGCAGCTTAGAGGGTACCGCCTTACTCCACTATGGCTACACCTTC. Translating gives CASSLEGTALLHYGYTF.

By share of the sample, this clone is medium-sized. The chain joins TRBV6-4 to TRBJ1-4, with 7 bases identical to TRBD1. Trimming cost V 0 bases and J 5 bases; bases outside gene matches: 3. Germline CDR1 and CDR2: MRHNA and SNTAGT. The CDR3 length is 15 residues. CDR3 coding DNA: TGTGCCAGCAGTGACTCTGGAGGGGGCAATGAAAAACTGTTTTTT. It encodes CASSDSGGGNEKLFF.

This chain links TRBV6-5 with TRBJ2-1; no definite D call. The V gene lost 8 bases and the J gene lost 15 bases, with 11 bases spanning the gap. Germline CDR1 reads MNHEY; CDR2 reads SVGAGI. CDR3 size: 9 residues. In nucleotides, the CDR3 is TGTGCCAGCGGTCAGTCCCCGTTCTTC. It is translated as CASGQSPFF.

This clone appeared a few times. The rearrangement links TRBV7-6 to TRBJ2-1, with D possibly matching TRBD1 (6 bases). Trimming pared 5 bases from V and 0 bases from J, leaving 11 bases between. Germline V lookup: CDR1 SGHVS, CDR2 FNYEAQ. This CDR3 is built from 15 residues. Here the CDR3 DNA reads TGTGCCAGCAGCCGAGGACAGAGCTCCTACAATGAGCAGTTCTTC. This translates into CASSRGQSSYNEQFF.

The CDR3 sequence is CAIKGQYTGELFF. CDR3 DNA sequence: TGTGCCATCAAAGGACAGTACACCGGGGAGCTGTTTTTT. The chain employs TRBV7-9 and TRBJ2-2, with a possible D match to TRBD1 (6 bases). V shed 10 bases and J shed 3 bases, with 12 bases lying between them. Germline V CDR1 and CDR2: SEHNR, FQNEAQ (reference sequence). CDR3 length equals 13 residues.

In its sample, this clone was seen a few times. The chain recombines TRBV27 with TRBJ1-5; unclear D gene. Trimming removed 5 bases at V and 4 bases at J, with 9 bases between. CDR3 length: 13 amino acids. Per germline, CDR1 MNHEY and CDR2 SMNVEV (reference sequence). CDR3 region: CASSQWGNQPQHF. CDR3 nucleotides: TGTGCCAGCAGTCAATGGGGAAATCAGCCCCAGCATTTT.

The chain has TRBV27 and TRBJ1-5; D not certain. Germline V gene lookup returns CDR1 MNHEY and CDR2 SMNVEV (reference sequence). V was pared by 4 bases and J by 7 bases, with 11 bases between. The CDR3 has 13 residues. CDR3 sequence (DNA): TGTGCCAGCAGTTACATCCAGGACCAGCCCCAGCATTTT. This codes for CASSYIQDQPQHF.

This clone came up a few times. This rearrangement joins TRBV11-2 to TRBJ2-2; 9 bases match TRBD2. V dropped 3 bases and J dropped 1; count of bases not matched to a gene: 0. The length of the CDR3 is 15 residues. Germline values: CDR1 SGHAT, CDR2 FQNNGV. Here the CDR3 DNA reads TGTGCCAGCAGCTTGCGGGGGGGGAACACCGGGGAGCTGTTTTTT. As protein: CASSLRGGNTGELFF.

The V and J genes are TRBV25-1 and TRBJ2-5, with D perhaps TRBD2 (5 bases). Trimming cost V 3 bases and J 5 bases, with 10 bases left between them. Per the germline V gene, CDR1 is MGHDK and CDR2 is SYGVNS. The CDR3 runs 13 residues. CDR3 coding DNA: TGTGCCAGCAGTGAGGGCCCGGGGGAGACCCAGTACTTC. Its translation is CASSEGPGETQYF.

This clone was seen only once. The rearrangement joins TRBV4-1 to TRBJ2-7; D may be TRBD2 (7 bases). Trimming took 0 bases from V and 4 from J, leaving 19 bases between them. Germline CDR1 MGHRA, CDR2 YSYEKL. The CDR3 totals 17 residues. The DNA for the CDR3 is TGCGCCAGCAGCCAAGATCATACGGGGGGCCTCTTTTACGAGCAGTACTTC. Its protein is CASSQDHTGGLFYEQYF.

The chain links TRBV11-2 to TRBJ2-5; TRBD2 matches 8 bases. Germline CDR1 and CDR2: SGHAT and FQNNGV. This CDR3 spans 15 amino acids. V lost 5 bases to trimming and J lost 6 bases; unmatched junction nucleotides: 11. The DNA of the CDR3 is TGTGCCAGCAGCCACCCCCCGACTAGCGAGCAGACCCAGTACTTC. Protein sequence: CASSHPPTSEQTQYF.